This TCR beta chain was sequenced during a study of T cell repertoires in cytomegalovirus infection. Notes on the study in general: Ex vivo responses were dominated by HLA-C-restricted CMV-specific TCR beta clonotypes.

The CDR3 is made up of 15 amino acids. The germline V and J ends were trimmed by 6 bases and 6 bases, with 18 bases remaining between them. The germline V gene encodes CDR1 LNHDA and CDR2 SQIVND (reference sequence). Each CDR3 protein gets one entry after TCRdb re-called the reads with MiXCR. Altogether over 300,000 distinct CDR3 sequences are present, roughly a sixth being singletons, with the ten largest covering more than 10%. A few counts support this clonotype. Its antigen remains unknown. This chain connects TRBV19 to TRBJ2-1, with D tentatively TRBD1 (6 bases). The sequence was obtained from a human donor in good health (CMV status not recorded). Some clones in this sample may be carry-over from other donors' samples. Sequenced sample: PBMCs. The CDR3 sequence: CASRTGNLDFNEQFF. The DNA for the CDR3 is TGTGCCAGTAGAACAGGGAACCTCGACTTCAATGAGCAGTTCTTC.